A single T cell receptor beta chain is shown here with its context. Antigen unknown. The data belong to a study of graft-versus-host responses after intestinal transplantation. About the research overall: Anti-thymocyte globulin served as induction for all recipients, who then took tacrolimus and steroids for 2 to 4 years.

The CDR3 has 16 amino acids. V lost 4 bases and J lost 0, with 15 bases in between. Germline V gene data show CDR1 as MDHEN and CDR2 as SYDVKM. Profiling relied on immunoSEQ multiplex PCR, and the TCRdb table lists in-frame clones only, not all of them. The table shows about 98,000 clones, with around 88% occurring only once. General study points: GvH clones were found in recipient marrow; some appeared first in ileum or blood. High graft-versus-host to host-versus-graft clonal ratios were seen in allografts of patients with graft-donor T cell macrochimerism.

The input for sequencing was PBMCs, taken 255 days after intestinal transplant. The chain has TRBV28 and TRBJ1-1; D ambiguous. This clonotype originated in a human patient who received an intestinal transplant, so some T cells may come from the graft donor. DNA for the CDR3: TGTGCCAGCAGTTACTCGGACCTCATCATGAACACTGAAGCTTTCTTT. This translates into CASSYSDLIMNTEAFF.